Listed below are T cell receptor beta chains from one sample, sequenced in a study of tumor-infiltrating lymphocytes in primary liver carcinoma. In TCRdb, the multiplex PCR reads were re-called with MiXCR into one record per CDR3 protein. Among tens of thousands of distinct CDR3 sequences listed, 65% to 85% were seen once. The sequenced material came from liver tumor tissue from sampling region 4. The receptors were gathered from a young woman with primary liver carcinoma and hepatitis B virus infection. Both conserved end residues are part of each CDR3. Each record gives: clone size, CDR3 length, V gene, J gene, D gene, CDR3 DNA, CDR3 protein. The D gene is left open where the match is weak. The listing skips clone size in some rows; elsewhere it reads once, few, many or a size class.

clone size: once; CDR3 length: 14; V gene: TRBV20-1; J gene: TRBJ2-3; D gene: .; CDR3 DNA: TGCAGTGCTAGCCTAACAGGGAGGAATCAGCCCCAGTATTTT; CDR3 protein: CSASLTGRNQPQYF
clone size: .; CDR3 length: 12; V gene: TRBV11-2; J gene: TRBJ2-5; D gene: .; CDR3 DNA: TGTGCCAGCAGCTTAGATCGTGAGACCCCGTACTTC; CDR3 protein: CASSLDRETPYF
clone size: .; CDR3 length: 18; V gene: TRBV6-5; J gene: TRBJ2-2; D gene: .; CDR3 DNA: TGTGCCAGTAGTTACTCCCCGGGGGTCGGGAGCGGCACCGAGGAGCTGTTTTTT; CDR3 protein: CASSYSPGVGSGTEELFF
clone size: once; CDR3 length: 14; V gene: TRBV29-1; J gene: TRBJ2-3; D gene: .; CDR3 DNA: TGCAGCCTCCGCTTAGAAAGCGTTGCAGATACGCAGTATTTT; CDR3 protein: CSLRLESVADTQYF
clone size: .; CDR3 length: 18; V gene: TRBV4-3; J gene: TRBJ2-7; D gene: TRBD2; CDR3 DNA: TGCGCCAGCAGCCAAGCAGTGACGGGGGGTCACATTAGCCACGAGGAGTACTTC; CDR3 protein: CASSQAVTGGHISHEEYF
clone size: .; CDR3 length: 16; V gene: TRBV11-2; J gene: TRBJ2-7; D gene: .; CDR3 DNA: TGTGCCAGCAGCTCATATCCGAGTCCCTACATCTGCGAGCAGTACTTC; CDR3 protein: CASSSYPSPYICEQYF
clone size: many; CDR3 length: 13; V gene: TRBV11-1; J gene: TRBJ2-7; D gene: .; CDR3 DNA: TGTGCCAGCAGCTTAAGATCGCCCTACGAGCAGTACTTC; CDR3 protein: CASSLRSPYEQYF
clone size: .; CDR3 length: 15; V gene: TRBV5-6; J gene: TRBJ2-2; D gene: .; CDR3 DNA: TGTGCCAACAGCTTGGCACCCAGAGTCATCGGGGAACTGTTCTTT; CDR3 protein: CANSLAPRVIGELFF
clone size: .; CDR3 length: 15; V gene: TRBV10-3; J gene: TRBJ2-5; D gene: .; CDR3 DNA: TGTGCCATCAGTGAGTCGGCTACCAGACAAGGGACCCTATACTTC; CDR3 protein: CAISESATRQGTLYF
clone size: .; CDR3 length: 17; V gene: TRBV28; J gene: TRBJ2-3; D gene: .; CDR3 DNA: TGTGCCAGCAGTTACGCAAAACATTGGCGATTGACAGATACGCAGTATTTT; CDR3 protein: CASSYAKHWRLTDTQYF
clone size: .; CDR3 length: 14; V gene: TRBV5-6; J gene: TRBJ1-5; D gene: TRBD1; CDR3 DNA: TGTGCCAGCACTACAGGGGGCAGCAATCAGTCCCAGCATTTT; CDR3 protein: CASTTGGSNQSQHF
clone size: .; CDR3 length: 13; V gene: TRBV18; J gene: TRBJ2-3; D gene: .; CDR3 DNA: TGTGCTAGCCCACCACTAGCAACAGATACGCAGTATTTT; CDR3 protein: CASPPLATDTQYF
clone size: .; CDR3 length: 16; V gene: TRBV11-2; J gene: TRBJ2-5; D gene: .; CDR3 DNA: TGTGCCAGCAGAACCCGGGACTCAGCCCACCAAGAAACCCAGTACTTC; CDR3 protein: CASRTRDSAHQETQYF
clone size: many; CDR3 length: 17; V gene: TRBV11-2; J gene: TRBJ2-3; D gene: TRBD2; CDR3 DNA: TGTGCCAGCAGCCATCGAGGGAGCGGGAGCCTCACAGATACGCAGTATTTT; CDR3 protein: CASSHRGSGSLTDTQYF
clone size: .; CDR3 length: 14; V gene: TRBV12-3/TRBV12-4; J gene: TRBJ2-1; D gene: .; CDR3 DNA: TGTGTCAGCAATACCGGGACACTATTCAATGAGCAGTTCTTC; CDR3 protein: CVSNTGTLFNEQFF
clone size: many; CDR3 length: 15; V gene: TRBV28; J gene: TRBJ2-1; D gene: TRBD2; CDR3 DNA: TGTGCCAGCAGTTTCGTGGTAGCGGGACGCAATGAGCAGTTCTTC; CDR3 protein: CASSFVVAGRNEQFF
clone size: .; CDR3 length: 14; V gene: TRBV4-1; J gene: TRBJ2-5; D gene: .; CDR3 DNA: TGCGCCAGCAACCAAGAAGAGAAGGCCATGACCCAGTACTTC; CDR3 protein: CASNQEEKAMTQYF
clone size: few; CDR3 length: 16; V gene: TRBV7-8; J gene: TRBJ2-7; D gene: TRBD2; CDR3 DNA: TGTGTCAGTGGCCCATTACTAGCGGGCGAAGGCCTCGAGCAGTACTTC; CDR3 protein: CVSGPLLAGEGLEQYF
clone size: .; CDR3 length: 16; V gene: TRBV11-2; J gene: TRBJ2-2; D gene: TRBD2; CDR3 DNA: TGTGCAAGCAGCTTAGTGGCGCTAGCGGGAACCTGGGAGCTGTTTTTT; CDR3 protein: CASSLVALAGTWELFF
clone size: .; CDR3 length: 14; V gene: TRBV11-2; J gene: TRBJ2-5; D gene: .; CDR3 DNA: TGTACCAGCAGCCCCCCGGGGAGCTGGGAGGCCCAGCACTTC; CDR3 protein: CTSSPPGSWEAQHF
clone size: .; CDR3 length: 17; V gene: TRBV28; J gene: TRBJ2-7; D gene: .; CDR3 DNA: TGTGCCAACAGCCTCCCTTTGGACGGATGGTGCTCCTACGATCAGTACTTC; CDR3 protein: CANSLPLDGWCSYDQYF
clone size: few; CDR3 length: 15; V gene: TRBV20-1; J gene: TRBJ2-3; D gene: .; CDR3 DNA: TGCAATGCTAGAGATAATAGCGCCAGCACAGATACGCAGTATTTT; CDR3 protein: CNARDNSASTDTQYF
clone size: .; CDR3 length: 15; V gene: TRBV11-2; J gene: TRBJ2-1; D gene: TRBD2; CDR3 DNA: TGTGCCAGCAGCTTCGACCTAGCGGGATCGGTTGAGCAGTTCTTC; CDR3 protein: CASSFDLAGSVEQFF
clone size: .; CDR3 length: 13; V gene: TRBV13; J gene: TRBJ2-3; D gene: .; CDR3 DNA: TGTGCCAGCAGTTGGGGTTTAACAGATACCCAGTATTTT; CDR3 protein: CASSWGLTDTQYF
clone size: .; CDR3 length: 12; V gene: TRBV11-2; J gene: TRBJ2-1; D gene: .; CDR3 DNA: TGTGCAAGCAGCTCTCTTAATGGTGAGAAGTTCTTT; CDR3 protein: CASSSLNGEKFF
clone size: .; CDR3 length: 14; V gene: TRBV11-1; J gene: TRBJ1-1; D gene: .; CDR3 DNA: TGTGCCAGCAGCTTCGGGCAGGGCTACATCGAAACTTTCTTT; CDR3 protein: CASSFGQGYIETFF
clone size: .; CDR3 length: 16; V gene: TRBV4-3; J gene: TRBJ2-1; D gene: TRBD2; CDR3 DNA: TGCGCCAGCAGTCAAAATTGGGACTACGCCTACAATAAGCAGTTCTTC; CDR3 protein: CASSQNWDYAYNKQFF
clone size: .; CDR3 length: 14; V gene: TRBV4-3; J gene: TRBJ2-7; D gene: .; CDR3 DNA: TGCGCCAGCAGTCACACTGCCCTTTCCAACAAGCAGTATTTC; CDR3 protein: CASSHTALSNKQYF
clone size: .; CDR3 length: 17; V gene: TRBV12-3/TRBV12-4; J gene: TRBJ1-1; D gene: .; CDR3 DNA: TGTGACAGTAGTCAACCCCCCCAGGGGAAGGGGGGGGCTGAAGCTTTCTTT; CDR3 protein: CDSSQPPQGKGGAEAFF
clone size: .; CDR3 length: 17; V gene: TRBV24-1; J gene: TRBJ2-2; D gene: .; CDR3 DNA: TGTGCCACCAGCCCGCCGGGGTTCGGCGCGAACACCGGGGGGCTGTTTTTT; CDR3 protein: CATSPPGFGANTGGLFF
clone size: .; CDR3 length: 18; V gene: TRBV7-8; J gene: TRBJ2-6; D gene: .; CDR3 DNA: TGTGCCATCAGCTTATTGGGGTTGGACTTCTCTCGGGCCAACGTCCTGACTTTC; CDR3 protein: CAISLLGLDFSRANVLTF
clone size: .; CDR3 length: 14; V gene: TRBV28; J gene: TRBJ2-5; D gene: .; CDR3 DNA: TGTGCCAGCATCGGGCGGAAGGGCAGGCAGACCCAGTACTTC; CDR3 protein: CASIGRKGRQTQYF
clone size: .; CDR3 length: 14; V gene: TRBV11-2; J gene: TRBJ2-1; D gene: TRBD1; CDR3 DNA: TGTGCCAGCAGCTCCACAGGGGGCTACAATGAGCAGTTCTTC; CDR3 protein: CASSSTGGYNEQFF
clone size: .; CDR3 length: 15; V gene: TRBV6-5; J gene: TRBJ2-7; D gene: .; CDR3 DNA: TGTGCCAGCAGTTACAAGGACACCAGCTTCGACGAGCAGTACTTC; CDR3 protein: CASSYKDTSFDEQYF
clone size: .; CDR3 length: 13; V gene: TRBV14; J gene: TRBJ2-1; D gene: .; CDR3 DNA: TGTGCCAGTAGCAGGGGCCTTCATAATGAGCAGTTCTTC; CDR3 protein: CASSRGLHNEQFF
clone size: .; CDR3 length: 13; V gene: TRBV11-2; J gene: TRBJ1-1; D gene: .; CDR3 DNA: TGTGCCGGCAGCTCCCGGCTGAACACTGAAGCTATCTTT; CDR3 protein: CAGSSRLNTEAIF
clone size: .; CDR3 length: 13; V gene: TRBV6-5; J gene: TRBJ2-5; D gene: .; CDR3 DNA: TGTGCCAGCAGTACCGACAGGTGGATGACCCAGTATTTC; CDR3 protein: CASSTDRWMTQYF
clone size: .; CDR3 length: 16; V gene: TRBV11-2; J gene: TRBJ2-3; D gene: .; CDR3 DNA: TGTGTCAGCGGCCGGACGCGTCAGGGAAGGGGAGATACGCAGTATTTT; CDR3 protein: CVSGRTRQGRGDTQYF
clone size: .; CDR3 length: 16; V gene: TRBV5-8; J gene: TRBJ2-6; D gene: .; CDR3 DNA: TGTGCCAGCGCCATGAAGGGCTTCTCTGGGGCCAACGTCCTGACTTTC; CDR3 protein: CASAMKGFSGANVLTF
clone size: .; CDR3 length: 14; V gene: TRBV18; J gene: TRBJ2-7; D gene: TRBD1; CDR3 DNA: TGTGCCAGCTCCGCGGGACAGGAGACCCGCGAGCAGTACTTC; CDR3 protein: CASSAGQETREQYF
clone size: .; CDR3 length: 12; V gene: TRBV2; J gene: TRBJ1-2; D gene: .; CDR3 DNA: TGTGCCAGCATTGACGAAAACTATGTCTACACCTTC; CDR3 protein: CASIDENYVYTF
clone size: .; CDR3 length: 15; V gene: TRBV5-6; J gene: TRBJ2-2; D gene: .; CDR3 DNA: TGTGCCAGCAGCCTGGCAACCAGAGTCACTGGGGGGCTGTTTTTT; CDR3 protein: CASSLATRVTGGLFF
clone size: many; CDR3 length: 14; V gene: TRBV24-1; J gene: TRBJ2-5; D gene: .; CDR3 DNA: TGTGCCACCAGTGATGGACAGTGGAAAGAGACCCAGTACTTC; CDR3 protein: CATSDGQWKETQYF
clone size: many; CDR3 length: 18; V gene: TRBV6-2/TRBV6-3; J gene: TRBJ2-6; D gene: .; CDR3 DNA: TGTGCCAGCACATCGGGGGACATAGGGGGCTCTGGGGCCAACGTCCTGACTTTC; CDR3 protein: CASTSGDIGGSGANVLTF
clone size: few; CDR3 length: 14; V gene: TRBV20-1; J gene: TRBJ1-2; D gene: .; CDR3 DNA: TGCAGTGCTAGAGGGGGGCTTTCTAACTATGGCTACACCTTC; CDR3 protein: CSARGGLSNYGYTF
clone size: .; CDR3 length: 15; V gene: TRBV11-2; J gene: TRBJ1-3; D gene: .; CDR3 DNA: TGTGTTAGCAGCTTACACAGGGAGACTGGAAACACCATATATTTT; CDR3 protein: CVSSLHRETGNTIYF
clone size: .; CDR3 length: 13; V gene: TRBV6-6; J gene: TRBJ2-1; D gene: TRBD1; CDR3 DNA: TGTGCCAGCAGCAGGGGGAACTACAATGAGCAGTTCTTC; CDR3 protein: CASSRGNYNEQFF
clone size: once; CDR3 length: 15; V gene: TRBV30; J gene: TRBJ2-5; D gene: .; CDR3 DNA: TGTGCCTTAAAGGTCTTGGGCGCGGCCCAAGGGACCCAGTACTTC; CDR3 protein: CALKVLGAAQGTQYF
clone size: .; CDR3 length: 14; V gene: TRBV6-5; J gene: TRBJ1-3; D gene: .; CDR3 DNA: TGTGCCAGCAGTTTTACGGTGGTTGAAAACACCATATATTTT; CDR3 protein: CASSFTVVENTIYF
clone size: .; CDR3 length: 15; V gene: TRBV29-1; J gene: TRBJ2-3; D gene: TRBD2; CDR3 DNA: TGCAGCGTTGCGACTAGCGGGAGTGGGGCAGATACGCAGTATTTT; CDR3 protein: CSVATSGSGADTQYF
clone size: few; CDR3 length: 15; V gene: TRBV6-5; J gene: TRBJ2-6; D gene: .; CDR3 DNA: TGTGCCAGCAGACCACGGGGGTTTGGGGCCGACGTCCTGACTTTC; CDR3 protein: CASRPRGFGADVLTF
clone size: .; CDR3 length: 19; V gene: TRBV6-1; J gene: TRBJ2-2; D gene: .; CDR3 DNA: TGTGCCAGCAGTGAAACCCCTCCCGGGGGCGCCGCGAACGCCGGGGAGCCGTTTTTT; CDR3 protein: CASSETPPGGAANAGEPFF
clone size: .; CDR3 length: 14; V gene: TRBV11-2; J gene: TRBJ2-3; D gene: .; CDR3 DNA: TGTGCTAGCAGCCAACAAATCCACACAGATACGCAGTATTTT; CDR3 protein: CASSQQIHTDTQYF
clone size: .; CDR3 length: 17; V gene: TRBV6-6; J gene: TRBJ2-3; D gene: TRBD2; CDR3 DNA: TGTGCCAGCATTCAAACACTTGGGAGGGCCCGTGGAGATACGCAGTATTTT; CDR3 protein: CASIQTLGRARGDTQYF